This passage covers 5 T cell receptor beta chains from one sample sequenced in a study of T cells after yellow fever vaccination. Using its own MiXCR run on the 5' RACE reads, TCRdb lists one record per CDR3 protein. This repertoire shows 620,000 or so distinct CDR3 sequences, approximately 16% found once; its top ten account for roughly 17%. The input for sequencing was PBMCs, taken around 5 days after the first yellow fever vaccination. Receptors were obtained from a man in his late teens or twenties who received the YFV17D yellow fever vaccine.

Only a few counts were recorded for this clonotype. The J gene is TRBJ1-1, the V gene TRBV5-1; unclear D gene. In germline, CDR1 is SGHRS, CDR2 YFSETQ. V dropped 1 base and J dropped 3 bases, with 13 bases sitting between them. This CDR3 contains 15 residues. This CDR3 reads CASSLSGPAYTEAFF. For the CDR3, the DNA is TGCGCCAGCAGCTTGAGTGGGCCTGCCTACACTGAAGCTTTCTTT.

The chain joins TRBV5-6 to TRBJ2-2; 9 bases are a match to TRBD1. Per the germline V gene, CDR1 is SGHDT and CDR2 is YYEEEE. The CDR3 is 14 amino acids. V shed 4 bases, J shed 7 bases, and the junction held 5 bases outside the gene matches. This CDR3 reads CASSPGQGGGELFF. In DNA form, the CDR3 reads TGTGCCAGCAGCCCGGGACAGGGCGGCGGGGAGCTGTTTTTT. Looking up the rest from reference TRBV5-6 and TRBJ2-2 gives the full variable domain: DAGVTQSPTHLIKTRGQQVTLRCSPKSGHDTVSWYQQALGQGPQFIFQYYEEEERQRGNFPDRFSGHQFPNYSSELNVNALLLGDSALYLCASSPGQGGGELFFGEGSRLTVL.

The chain has TRBV6-5 and TRBJ1-2, with D perhaps matching TRBD1 (6 bases). This CDR3 is built from 13 residues. V lost 4 bases, J lost 6 bases, and 12 bases lay in between. Germline-derived CDR1 and CDR2 are MNHEY and SVGAGI. The CDR3, as DNA: TGTGCCAGCAGTTCGTGGGGGGCGGATGGCTACACCTTC. It specifies CASSSWGADGYTF.

The V and J genes are TRBV6-1 and TRBJ2-7; maybe TRBD2 (5 bases). Germline CDR1 and CDR2: MNHNS and SASEGT. Deletions cut 5 bases from V and 0 bases from J, with 11 bases between. This CDR3 is built from 14 residues. CDR3 loop: CASSSWGVSYEQYF. The CDR3 DNA follows: TGTGCCAGCAGTAGCTGGGGAGTCTCCTACGAGCAGTACTTC.

The V call is TRBV5-4, the J call TRBJ2-7; no clear D gene. The V end was cut by 7 bases, the J end by 0 bases, with 11 bases between. The length of the CDR3 is 13 residues. Germline V gene lookup returns CDR1 SGHNT and CDR2 YYREEE (reference sequence). CDR3 in amino acids: CASGVFGSYEQYV. The CDR3 region has the DNA TGTGCCAGCGGGGTTTTCGGCTCCTACGAGCAGTACGTC.